The table lists the clone carrying this T cell receptor (beta chain) with many counts. This specimen belongs to a study of T cells in Graves' hyperthyroidism and ophthalmopathy. The CDR3 is 16 residues long. With 1 base removed from V and 2 bases from J, the gap between germline ends came to 13 bases. Looked up from germline, CDR1 is SGHVS and CDR2 is FQNEAQ. Amplification targeted TCR beta CDR3 regions from RNA transcripts. The TCR CDR3 first-round RT-PCR relied on the HTBI primer set. TCRdb redid the calling of the multiplex PCR reads with MiXCR, one entry per CDR3 protein. The sample consists of approximately 560,000 distinct CDR3 sequences, approximately 15% of them appearing once.

The source is a woman aged 25-40 years with Graves' hyperthyroidism. Sequenced material: blood. This rearrangement joins TRBV7-8 to TRBJ2-3, with a possible D match to TRBD1 (6 bases). DNA of the CDR3: TGTGCCAGCAGCTTAGGCAGGGGACGATTCACAGATACGCAGTATTTT. Translation gives CASSLGRGRFTDTQYF. Variable domain in full (rest from reference TRBV7-8 and TRBJ2-3): GAGVSQSPRYKVAKRGQDVALRCDPISGHVSLFWYQQALGQGPEFLTYFQNEAQLDKSGLPSDRFFAERPEGSVSTLKIQRTQQEDSAVYLCASSLGRGRFTDTQYFGPGTRLTVL.